The rows below give T cell receptor beta chains drawn from one sample of a study of shared clonotypes between healthy human individuals. TCRdb keeps only in-frame clones here, not all; method: immunoSEQ multiplex PCR. The sample holds fewer than 1.8 million clones; 98% to 99% are singletons and the top ten take approximately 0.4%. The sample was naive CD4+ T cells sorted from blood. Receptors originate from a man younger than 45 in good health. Each CDR3 is given with its conserved first and last residue. Fields, in order: J gene, V gene, CDR3 length, D gene, clone size, CDR3 DNA, CDR3 protein. D genes are given only for firm matches. Where a row states a size, it is once, few, many or the class of an expanded clone; other rows omit it.

>TRBJ2-1|TRBV14|16|NA|NA
TGTGCCAGCAGCCAAGACCGGGGCCCAGGTTACAATGAGCAGTTCTTC
CASSQDRGPGYNEQFF
>TRBJ1-2|TRBV5-1|14|NA|NA
TGCGCCAGCAGCTTGGATACGGGGGGCCATGGCTACACCTTC
CASSLDTGGHGYTF
>TRBJ2-1|TRBV7-8|11|NA|once
TGTGCCAGCAGCTTAGGTGAGCACCAGTTCTTC
CASSLGEHQFF
>TRBJ2-7|TRBV2|13|NA|NA
TGTGCCAGCAGTGAAGGGGCCGCCTACGAGCAGTACTTC
CASSEGAAYEQYF
>TRBJ1-4|TRBV11-2|16|TRBD1|NA
TGTGCCAGCAGCTCCCCGACAGGGACGGGTAATGAAAAACTGTTTTTT
CASSSPTGTGNEKLFF
>TRBJ1-1|TRBV6-1|13|TRBD1|NA
TGTGCCATCCAGGGGGCGAGTTACACTGAAGCTTTCTTT
CAIQGASYTEAFF
>TRBJ2-7|TRBV5-1|14|TRBD1|NA
TGCGCCAGCAGCCGGGACAGGCCCGGCTACGAGCAGTACTTC
CASSRDRPGYEQYF
>TRBJ1-1|TRBV7-3|16|NA|NA
TGTGCCAGCAGCTTGGGGATGGGGTTCGAGAGGACTGAAGCTTTCTTT
CASSLGMGFERTEAFF
>TRBJ1-2|TRBV7-9|14|TRBD1|NA
TGTGCCAGCAGTACCGCCGGACAGGGAAGGGGCTACACCTTC
CASSTAGQGRGYTF
>TRBJ1-5|TRBV27|17|NA|NA
TGTGCCAGCAGTCCATCTTCGGCCCCCGGCCCCAATCAGCCCCAGCATTTT
CASSPSSAPGPNQPQHF